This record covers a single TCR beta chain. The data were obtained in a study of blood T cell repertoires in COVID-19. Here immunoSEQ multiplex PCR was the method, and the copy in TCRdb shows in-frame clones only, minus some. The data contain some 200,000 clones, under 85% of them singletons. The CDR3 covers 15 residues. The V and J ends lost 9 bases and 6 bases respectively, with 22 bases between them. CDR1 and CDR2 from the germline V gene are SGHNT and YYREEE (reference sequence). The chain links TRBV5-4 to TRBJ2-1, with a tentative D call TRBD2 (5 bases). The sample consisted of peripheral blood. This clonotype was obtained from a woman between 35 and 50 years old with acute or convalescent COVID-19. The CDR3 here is CATLTPSGSGNEQFF. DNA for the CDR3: TGTGCCACCCTTACCCCCTCGGGATCTGGCAATGAGCAGTTCTTC.